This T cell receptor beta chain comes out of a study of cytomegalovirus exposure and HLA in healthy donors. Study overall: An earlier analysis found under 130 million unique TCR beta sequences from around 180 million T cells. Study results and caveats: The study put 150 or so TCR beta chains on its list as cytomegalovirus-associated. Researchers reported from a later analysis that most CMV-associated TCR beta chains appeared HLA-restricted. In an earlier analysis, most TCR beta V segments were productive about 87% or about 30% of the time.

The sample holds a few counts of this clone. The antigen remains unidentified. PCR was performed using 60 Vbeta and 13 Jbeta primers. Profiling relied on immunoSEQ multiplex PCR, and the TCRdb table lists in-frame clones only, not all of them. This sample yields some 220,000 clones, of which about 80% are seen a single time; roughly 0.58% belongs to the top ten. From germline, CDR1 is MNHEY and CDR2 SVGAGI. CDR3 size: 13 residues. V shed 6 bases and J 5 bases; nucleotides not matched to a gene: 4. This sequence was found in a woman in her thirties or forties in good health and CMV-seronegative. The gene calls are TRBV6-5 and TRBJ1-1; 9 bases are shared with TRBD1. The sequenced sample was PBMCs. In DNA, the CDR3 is TGTGCCAGCAGACAGGGGGCAGGGACTGAAGCTTTCTTT. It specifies CASRQGAGTEAFF.